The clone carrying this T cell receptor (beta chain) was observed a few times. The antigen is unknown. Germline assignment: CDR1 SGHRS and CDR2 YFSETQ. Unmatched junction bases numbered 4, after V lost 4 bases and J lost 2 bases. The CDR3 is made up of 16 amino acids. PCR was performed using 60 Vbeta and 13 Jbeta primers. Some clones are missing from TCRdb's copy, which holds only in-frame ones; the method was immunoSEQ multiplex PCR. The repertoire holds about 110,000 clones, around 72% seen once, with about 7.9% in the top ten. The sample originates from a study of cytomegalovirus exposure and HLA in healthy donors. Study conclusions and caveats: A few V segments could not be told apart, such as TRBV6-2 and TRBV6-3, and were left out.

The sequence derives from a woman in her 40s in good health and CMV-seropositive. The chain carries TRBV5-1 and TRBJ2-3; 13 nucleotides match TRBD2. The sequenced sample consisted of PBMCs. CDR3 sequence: CASSRLAGGATDTQYF. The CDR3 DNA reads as TGCGCCAGCAGCAGACTAGCGGGGGGAGCCACAGATACGCAGTATTTT.